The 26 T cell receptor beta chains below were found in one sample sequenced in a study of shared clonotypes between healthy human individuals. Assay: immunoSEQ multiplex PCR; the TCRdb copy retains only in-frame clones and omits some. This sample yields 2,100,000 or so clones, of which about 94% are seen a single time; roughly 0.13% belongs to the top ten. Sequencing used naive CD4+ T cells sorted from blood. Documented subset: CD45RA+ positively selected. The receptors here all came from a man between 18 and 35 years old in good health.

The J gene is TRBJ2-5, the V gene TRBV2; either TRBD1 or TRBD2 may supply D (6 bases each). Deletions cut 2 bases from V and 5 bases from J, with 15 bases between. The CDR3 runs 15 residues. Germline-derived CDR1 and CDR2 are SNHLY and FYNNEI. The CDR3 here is CASSEFVGGGETQYF. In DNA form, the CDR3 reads TGTGCCAGCAGTGAATTTGTAGGGGGAGGTGAGACCCAGTACTTC.

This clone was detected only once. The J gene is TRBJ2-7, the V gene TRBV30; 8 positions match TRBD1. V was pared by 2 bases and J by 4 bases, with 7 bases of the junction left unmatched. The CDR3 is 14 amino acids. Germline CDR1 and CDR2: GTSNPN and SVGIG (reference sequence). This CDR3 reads CAWSPDRGQYEQYF. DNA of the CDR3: TGTGCCTGGAGTCCAGACAGGGGTCAATACGAGCAGTACTTC.

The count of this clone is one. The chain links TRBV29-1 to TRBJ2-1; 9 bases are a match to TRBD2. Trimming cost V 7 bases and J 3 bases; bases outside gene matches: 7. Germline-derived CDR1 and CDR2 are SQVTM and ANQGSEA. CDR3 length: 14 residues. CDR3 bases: TGCAGCGCTGTAGCGGGAGTGGGCTACAATGAGCAGTTCTTC. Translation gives CSAVAGVGYNEQFF.

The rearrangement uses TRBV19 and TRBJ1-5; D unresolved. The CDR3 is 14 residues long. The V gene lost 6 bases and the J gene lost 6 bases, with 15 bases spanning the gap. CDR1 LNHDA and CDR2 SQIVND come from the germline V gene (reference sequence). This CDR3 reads CASRQVSTLQPQHF. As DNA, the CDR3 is TGTGCCAGTAGGCAGGTTTCAACCCTTCAGCCCCAGCATTTT.

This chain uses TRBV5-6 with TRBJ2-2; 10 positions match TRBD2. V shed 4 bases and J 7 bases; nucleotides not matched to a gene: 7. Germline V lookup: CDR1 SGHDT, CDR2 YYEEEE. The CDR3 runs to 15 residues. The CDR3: CASSVSGRTSGELFF. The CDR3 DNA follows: TGTGCCAGCAGCGTTAGCGGGAGGACTAGCGGGGAGCTGTTTTTT.

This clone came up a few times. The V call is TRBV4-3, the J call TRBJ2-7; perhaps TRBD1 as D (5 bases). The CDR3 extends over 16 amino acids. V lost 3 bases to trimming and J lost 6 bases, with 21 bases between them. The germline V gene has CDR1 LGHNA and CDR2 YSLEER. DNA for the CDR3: TGCGCCAGCAGCCAGGCATGGGGCGACCCCCCTTCCGAGCAGTACTTC. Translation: CASSQAWGDPPSEQYF.

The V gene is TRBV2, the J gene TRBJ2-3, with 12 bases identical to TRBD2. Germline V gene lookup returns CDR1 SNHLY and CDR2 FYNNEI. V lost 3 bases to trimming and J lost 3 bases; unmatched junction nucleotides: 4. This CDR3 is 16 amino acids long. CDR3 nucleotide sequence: TGTGCCAGCAGTGATCCCGGACTAGCGGGAACAGATACGCAGTATTTT. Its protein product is CASSDPGLAGTDTQYF.

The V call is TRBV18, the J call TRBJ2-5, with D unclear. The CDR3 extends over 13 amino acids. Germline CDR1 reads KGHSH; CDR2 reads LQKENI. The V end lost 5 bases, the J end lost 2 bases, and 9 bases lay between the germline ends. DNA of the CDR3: TGTGCCAGCTCATCGACCTTACAAGAGACCCAGTACTTC. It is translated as CASSSTLQETQYF.

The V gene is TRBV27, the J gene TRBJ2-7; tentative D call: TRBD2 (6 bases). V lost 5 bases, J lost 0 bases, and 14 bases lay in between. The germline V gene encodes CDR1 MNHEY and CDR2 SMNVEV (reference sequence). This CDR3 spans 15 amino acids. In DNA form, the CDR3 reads TGTGCCAGCAGTCCCCCTAACGGGAGCTCCTACGAGCAGTACTTC. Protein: CASSPPNGSSYEQYF.

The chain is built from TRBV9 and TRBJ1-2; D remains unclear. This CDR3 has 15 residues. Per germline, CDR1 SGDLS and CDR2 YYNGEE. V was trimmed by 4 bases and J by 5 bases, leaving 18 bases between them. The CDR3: CASSLYADVTYGYTF. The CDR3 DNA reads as TGTGCCAGCAGCCTCTATGCCGACGTTACTTATGGCTACACCTTC.

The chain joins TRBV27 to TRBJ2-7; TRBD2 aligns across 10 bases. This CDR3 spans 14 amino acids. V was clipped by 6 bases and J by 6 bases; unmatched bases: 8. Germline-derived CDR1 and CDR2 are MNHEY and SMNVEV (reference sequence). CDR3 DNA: TGTGCCAGCAGCGCTAGCGGGAGACTGATCGAGCAGTACTTC. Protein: CASSASGRLIEQYF.

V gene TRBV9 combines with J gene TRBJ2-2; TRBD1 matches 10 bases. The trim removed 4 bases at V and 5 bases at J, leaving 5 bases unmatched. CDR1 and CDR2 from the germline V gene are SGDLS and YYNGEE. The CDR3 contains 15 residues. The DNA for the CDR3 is TGTGCCAGCAGCTCACGGACAGGGGGGACCGGGGAGCTGTTTTTT. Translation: CASSSRTGGTGELFF.

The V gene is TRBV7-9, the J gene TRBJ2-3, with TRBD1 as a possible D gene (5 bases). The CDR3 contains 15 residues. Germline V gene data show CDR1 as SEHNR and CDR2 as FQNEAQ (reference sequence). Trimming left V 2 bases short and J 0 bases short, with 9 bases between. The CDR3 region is CASSLRQISTDTQYF. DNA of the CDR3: TGTGCCAGCAGCTTAAGACAGATTAGCACAGATACGCAGTATTTT.

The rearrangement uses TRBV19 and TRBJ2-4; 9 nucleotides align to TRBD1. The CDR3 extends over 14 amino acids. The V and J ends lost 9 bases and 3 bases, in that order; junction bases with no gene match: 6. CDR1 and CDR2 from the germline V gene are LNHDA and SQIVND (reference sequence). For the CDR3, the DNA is TGTGCCAGCACGGACAGGGGTGGCAAAAACATTCAGTACTTC. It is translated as CASTDRGGKNIQYF. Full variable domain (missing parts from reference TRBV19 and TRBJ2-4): DGGITQSPKYLFRKEGQNVTLSCEQNLNHDAMYWYRQDPGQGLRLIYYSQIVNDFQKGDIAEGYSVSREKKESFPLTVTSAQKNPTAFYLCASTDRGGKNIQYFGAGTRLSVL.

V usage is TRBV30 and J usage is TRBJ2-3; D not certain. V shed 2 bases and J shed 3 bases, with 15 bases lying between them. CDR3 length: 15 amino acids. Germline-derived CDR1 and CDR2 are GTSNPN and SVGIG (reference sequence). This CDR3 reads CAWSSGSKRTDTQYF. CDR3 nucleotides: TGTGCCTGGAGTTCAGGCTCGAAAAGGACAGATACGCAGTATTTT.

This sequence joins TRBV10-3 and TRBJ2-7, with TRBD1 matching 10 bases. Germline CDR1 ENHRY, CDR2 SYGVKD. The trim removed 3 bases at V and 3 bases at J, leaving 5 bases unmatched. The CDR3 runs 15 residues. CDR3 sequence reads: CAISERQGADYEQYF. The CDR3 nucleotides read TGTGCCATCAGTGAACGACAGGGGGCGGACTACGAGCAGTACTTC.

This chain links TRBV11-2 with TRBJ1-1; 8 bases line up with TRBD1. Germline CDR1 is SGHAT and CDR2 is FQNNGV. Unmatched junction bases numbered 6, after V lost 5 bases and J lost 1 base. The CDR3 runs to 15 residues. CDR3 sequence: CASSTQGAENTEAFF. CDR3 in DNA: TGTGCCAGCAGCACCCAGGGGGCGGAGAACACTGAAGCTTTCTTT.

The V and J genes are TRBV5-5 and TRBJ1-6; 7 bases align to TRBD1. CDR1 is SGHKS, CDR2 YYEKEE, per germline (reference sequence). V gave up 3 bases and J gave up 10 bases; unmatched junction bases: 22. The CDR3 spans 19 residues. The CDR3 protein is CASSYGTGTAGLIDSPLHF. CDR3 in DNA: TGTGCCAGCAGCTATGGCACCGGGACAGCGGGGCTAATTGACTCACCCCTCCACTTT. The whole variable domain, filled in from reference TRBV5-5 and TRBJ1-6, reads DAGVTQSPTHLIKTRGQQVTLRCSPISGHKSVSWYQQVLGQGPQFIFQYYEKEERGRGNFPDRFSARQFPNYSSELNVNALLLGDSALYLCASSYGTGTAGLIDSPLHFGNGTRLTVT.

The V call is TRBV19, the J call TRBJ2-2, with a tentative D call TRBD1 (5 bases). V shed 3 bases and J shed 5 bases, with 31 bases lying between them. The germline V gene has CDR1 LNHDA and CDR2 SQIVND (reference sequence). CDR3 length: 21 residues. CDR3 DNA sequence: TGTGCCAGTAGTATCCTCCCCACCAGGACAAATACGTTTAGTCTAACCGGGGAGCTGTTTTTT. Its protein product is CASSILPTRTNTFSLTGELFF.

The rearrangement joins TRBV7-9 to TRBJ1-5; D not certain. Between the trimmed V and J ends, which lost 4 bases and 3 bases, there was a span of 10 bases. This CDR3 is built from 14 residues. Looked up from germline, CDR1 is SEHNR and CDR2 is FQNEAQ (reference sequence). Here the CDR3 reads CASSSTAINQPQHF. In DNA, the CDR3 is TGTGCCAGCAGCTCTACAGCGATCAATCAGCCCCAGCATTTT.

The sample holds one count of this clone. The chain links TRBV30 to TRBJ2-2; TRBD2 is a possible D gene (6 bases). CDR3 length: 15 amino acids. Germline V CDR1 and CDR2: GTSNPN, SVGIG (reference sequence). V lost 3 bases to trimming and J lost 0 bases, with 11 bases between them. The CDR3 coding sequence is TGTGCCTGGAGCGGGGACTCTTCGAACACCGGGGAGCTGTTTTTT. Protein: CAWSGDSSNTGELFF.

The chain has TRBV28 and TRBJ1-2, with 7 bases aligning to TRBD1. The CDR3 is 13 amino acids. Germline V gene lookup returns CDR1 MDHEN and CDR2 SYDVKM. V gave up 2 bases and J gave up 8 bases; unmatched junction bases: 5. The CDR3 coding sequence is TGTGCCAGCAGTTTAATGGTAGGGGGCGGCTACACCTTC. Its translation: CASSLMVGGGYTF.

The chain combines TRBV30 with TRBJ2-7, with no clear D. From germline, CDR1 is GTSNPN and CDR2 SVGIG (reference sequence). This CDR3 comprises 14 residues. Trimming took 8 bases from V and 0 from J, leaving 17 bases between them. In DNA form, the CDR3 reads TGTGCCGTGGCCCGAAGATGGCCCTCCTACGAGCAGTACTTC. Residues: CAVARRWPSYEQYF.

The CDR3 protein is CASSPIRTQDIQETQYF. DNA for the CDR3: TGTGCCAGCTCACCAATTCGGACACAGGACATACAAGAGACCCAGTACTTC. The rearrangement uses TRBV18 and TRBJ2-5; TRBD1 is a possible D gene (5 bases). Trimming cost V 2 bases and J 2 bases, with 18 bases left between them. The CDR3 runs 17 residues. Germline V lookup: CDR1 KGHSH, CDR2 LQKENI.

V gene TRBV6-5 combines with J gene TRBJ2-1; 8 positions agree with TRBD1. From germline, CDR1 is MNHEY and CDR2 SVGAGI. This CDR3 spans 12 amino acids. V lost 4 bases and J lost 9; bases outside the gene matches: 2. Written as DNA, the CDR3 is TGTGCCAGCAGTTCAGGGGGCACTGAGCAGTTCTTC. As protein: CASSSGGTEQFF.

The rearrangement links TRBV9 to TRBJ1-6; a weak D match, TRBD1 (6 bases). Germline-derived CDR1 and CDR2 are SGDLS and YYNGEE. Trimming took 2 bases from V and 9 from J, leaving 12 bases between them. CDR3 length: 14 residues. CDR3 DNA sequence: TGTGCCAGCAGCGTGGGGACATGGGGTTCACCCCTCCACTTT. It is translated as CASSVGTWGSPLHF.